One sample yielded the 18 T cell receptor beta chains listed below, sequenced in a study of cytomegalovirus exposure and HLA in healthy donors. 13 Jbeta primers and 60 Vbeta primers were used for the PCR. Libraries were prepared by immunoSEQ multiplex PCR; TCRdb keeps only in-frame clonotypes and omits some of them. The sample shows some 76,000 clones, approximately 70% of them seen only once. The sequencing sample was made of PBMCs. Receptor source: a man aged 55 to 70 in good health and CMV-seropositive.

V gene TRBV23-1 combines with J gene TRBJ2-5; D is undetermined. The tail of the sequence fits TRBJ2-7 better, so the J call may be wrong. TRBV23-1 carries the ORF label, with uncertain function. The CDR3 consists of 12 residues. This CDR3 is CASRTANYEQYF. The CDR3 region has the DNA TGCGCCAGCCGAACGGCTAACTACGAGCAGTACTTC.

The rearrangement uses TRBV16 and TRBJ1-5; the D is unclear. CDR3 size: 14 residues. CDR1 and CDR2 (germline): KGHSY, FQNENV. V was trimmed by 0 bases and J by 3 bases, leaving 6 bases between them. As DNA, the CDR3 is TGTGCCAGCAGCCAATCTAATAACAATCAGCCCCAGCATTTT. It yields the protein CASSQSNNNQPQHF.

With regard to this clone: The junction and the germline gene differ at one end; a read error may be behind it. For the CDR3, the DNA is TGTTCCAGCAGCCCTAGGGACAGCTACGAGCAGTACTTC. Amino acid sequence: CSSSPRDSYEQYF. The V and J genes are TRBV7-9 and TRBJ2-7; 7 bases are shared with TRBD1. The CDR3 loop spans 13 amino acids. CDR1 is SEHNR and CDR2 is FQNEAQ in the germline V gene (reference sequence).

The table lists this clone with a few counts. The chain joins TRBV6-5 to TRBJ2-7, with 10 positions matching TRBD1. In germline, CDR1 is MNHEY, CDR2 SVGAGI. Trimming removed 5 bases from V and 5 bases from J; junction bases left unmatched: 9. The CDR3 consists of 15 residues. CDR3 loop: CASSIRDRGIHEQYF. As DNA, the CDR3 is TGTGCCAGCAGTATCCGGGACAGGGGTATCCACGAGCAGTACTTC.

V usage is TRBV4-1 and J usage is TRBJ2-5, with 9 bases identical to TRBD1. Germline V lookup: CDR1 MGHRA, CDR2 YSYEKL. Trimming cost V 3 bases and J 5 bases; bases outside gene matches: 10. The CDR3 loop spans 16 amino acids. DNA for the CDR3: TGCGCCAGCAGCCAGTCTCGGGACAGGGAGTTCGAGACCCAGTACTTC. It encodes CASSQSRDREFETQYF.

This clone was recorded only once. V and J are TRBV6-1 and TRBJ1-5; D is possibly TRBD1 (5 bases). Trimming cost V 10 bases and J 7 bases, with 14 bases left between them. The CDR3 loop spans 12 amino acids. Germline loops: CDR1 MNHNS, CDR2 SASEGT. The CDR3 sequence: CAITIAGQPQHF. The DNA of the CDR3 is TGTGCCATTACGATTGCAGGGCAGCCCCAGCATTTT.

CDR3 DNA sequence: TGTGCCAGCAGCTTGGGACAAGATGAGCAGTTCTTC. Protein: CASSLGQDEQFF. This sequence joins TRBV5-6 and TRBJ2-1; D is unresolved. Germline V gives CDR1 SGHDT, CDR2 YYEEEE. V was trimmed by 0 bases and J by 8 bases, leaving 6 bases between them. There are 12 residues in the CDR3.

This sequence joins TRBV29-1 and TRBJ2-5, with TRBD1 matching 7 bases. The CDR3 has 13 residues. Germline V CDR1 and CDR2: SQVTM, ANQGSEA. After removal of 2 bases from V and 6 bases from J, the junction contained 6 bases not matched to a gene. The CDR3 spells CSVERGGRQTQYF. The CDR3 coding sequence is TGCAGCGTTGAAAGAGGGGGCCGGCAGACCCAGTACTTC.

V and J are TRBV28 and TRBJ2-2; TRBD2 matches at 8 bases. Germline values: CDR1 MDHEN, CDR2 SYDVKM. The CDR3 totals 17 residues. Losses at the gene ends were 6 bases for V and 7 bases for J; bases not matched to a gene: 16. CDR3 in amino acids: CASSTDSGTPGNGELFF. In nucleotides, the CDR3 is TGTGCCAGCAGCACCGATAGCGGGACGCCCGGCAACGGGGAGCTGTTTTTT.

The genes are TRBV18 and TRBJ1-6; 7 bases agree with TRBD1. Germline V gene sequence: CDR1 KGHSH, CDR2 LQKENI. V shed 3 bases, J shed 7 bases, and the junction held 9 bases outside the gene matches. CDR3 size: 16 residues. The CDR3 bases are TGTGCCAGCTCACCCGGACCAGGGGGTCGGAATTCACCCCTCCACTTT. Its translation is CASSPGPGGRNSPLHF.

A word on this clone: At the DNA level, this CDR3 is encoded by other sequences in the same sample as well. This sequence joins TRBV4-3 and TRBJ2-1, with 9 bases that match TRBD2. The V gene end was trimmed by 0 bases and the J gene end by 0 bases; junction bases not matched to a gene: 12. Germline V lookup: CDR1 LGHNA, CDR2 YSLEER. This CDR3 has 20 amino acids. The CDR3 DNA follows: TGCGCCAGCAGCCAAGATATTGCCCTGGCGGGGGGGCCCTCCTACAATGAGCAGTTCTTC. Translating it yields CASSQDIALAGGPSYNEQFF.

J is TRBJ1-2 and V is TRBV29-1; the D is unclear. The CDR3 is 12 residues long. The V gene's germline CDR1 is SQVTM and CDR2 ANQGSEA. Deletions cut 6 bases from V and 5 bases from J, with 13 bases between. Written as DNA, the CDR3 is TGCAGCGTCGTATCATCGGTATATGGCTACACCTTC. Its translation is CSVVSSVYGYTF.

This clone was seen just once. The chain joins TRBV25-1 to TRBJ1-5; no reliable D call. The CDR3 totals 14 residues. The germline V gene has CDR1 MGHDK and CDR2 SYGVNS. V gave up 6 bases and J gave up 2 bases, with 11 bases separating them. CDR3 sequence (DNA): TGTGCCAGCAGCCCAGCCGCGGGCAATCAGCCCCAGCATTTT. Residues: CASSPAAGNQPQHF.

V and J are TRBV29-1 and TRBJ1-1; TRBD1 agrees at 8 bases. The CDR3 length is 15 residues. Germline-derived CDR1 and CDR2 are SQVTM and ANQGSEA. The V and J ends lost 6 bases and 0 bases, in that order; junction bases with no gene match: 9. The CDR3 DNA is TGCAGCGTGGCCGGGACAGGACAGATGAACACTGAAGCTTTCTTT. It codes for CSVAGTGQMNTEAFF.

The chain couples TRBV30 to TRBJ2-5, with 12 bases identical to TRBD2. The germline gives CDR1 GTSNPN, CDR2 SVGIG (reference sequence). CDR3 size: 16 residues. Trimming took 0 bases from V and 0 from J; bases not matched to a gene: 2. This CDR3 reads CAWSVGTSGYQETQYF. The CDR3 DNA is TGTGCCTGGAGTGTAGGGACTAGCGGGTACCAAGAGACCCAGTACTTC.

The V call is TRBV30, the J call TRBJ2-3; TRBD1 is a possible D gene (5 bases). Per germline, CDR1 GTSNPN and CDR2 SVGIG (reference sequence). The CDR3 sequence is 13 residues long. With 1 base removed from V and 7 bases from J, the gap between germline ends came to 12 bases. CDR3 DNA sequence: TGTGCCTGGAGTGAGGGGCCATCGAATACGCAGTATTTT. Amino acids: CAWSEGPSNTQYF.

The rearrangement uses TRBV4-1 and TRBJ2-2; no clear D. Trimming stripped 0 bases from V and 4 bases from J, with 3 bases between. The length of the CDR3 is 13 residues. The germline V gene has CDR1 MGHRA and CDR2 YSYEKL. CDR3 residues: CASSQDFTGELFF. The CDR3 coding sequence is TGCGCCAGCAGCCAAGACTTCACCGGGGAGCTGTTTTTT.

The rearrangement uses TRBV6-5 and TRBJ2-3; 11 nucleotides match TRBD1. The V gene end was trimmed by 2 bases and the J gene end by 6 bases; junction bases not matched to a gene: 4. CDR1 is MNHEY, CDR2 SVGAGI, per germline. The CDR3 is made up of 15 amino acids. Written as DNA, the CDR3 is TGTGCCAGCAGTTACGGGACAGGGGGGAGGGATACGCAGTATTTT. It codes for CASSYGTGGRDTQYF.